There are many counts of the clone carrying this T cell receptor (beta chain). Researchers took RNA transcripts and amplified the TCR beta CDR3 regions from them. HTBI primers were the set used in a first-round RT-PCR of the TCR CDR3. Each CDR3 protein gets one entry after TCRdb re-called the multiplex PCR reads with MiXCR. The sample yields approximately 590,000 distinct CDR3 sequences, 15% to 18% seen once. This sample was included in a study of T cells in Graves' hyperthyroidism and ophthalmopathy. This CDR3 contains 17 residues. V lost 4 bases and J lost 4; bases outside the gene matches: 13. Germline assignment: CDR1 SNHLY and CDR2 FYNNEI.

The sequenced sample consisted of blood. The rearrangement joins TRBV2 to TRBJ2-1; 7 bases line up with TRBD2. The source of this sequence is a woman under 40 with Graves' hyperthyroidism. The chain's CDR3 is CASSVRLEGGPYNEQFF. The CDR3 DNA follows: TGTGCCAGCAGTGTCAGGTTGGAGGGAGGGCCGTACAATGAGCAGTTCTTC.